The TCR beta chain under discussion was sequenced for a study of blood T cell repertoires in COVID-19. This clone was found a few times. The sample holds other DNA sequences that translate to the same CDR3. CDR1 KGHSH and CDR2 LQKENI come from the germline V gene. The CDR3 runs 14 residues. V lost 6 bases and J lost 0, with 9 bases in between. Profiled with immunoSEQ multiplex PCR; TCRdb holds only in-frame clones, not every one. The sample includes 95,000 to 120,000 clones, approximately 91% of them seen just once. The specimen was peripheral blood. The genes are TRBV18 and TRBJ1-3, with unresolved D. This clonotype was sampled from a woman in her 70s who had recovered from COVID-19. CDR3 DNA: TGTGCCAGCTCCCCAGATAGCTCTGGAAACACCATATATTTT. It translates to CASSPDSSGNTIYF. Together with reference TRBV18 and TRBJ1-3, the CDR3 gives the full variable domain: NAGVMQNPRHLVRRRGQEARLRCSPMKGHSHVYWYRQLPEEGLKFMVYLQKENIIDESGMPKERFSAEFPKEGPSILRIQQVVRGDSAAYFCASSPDSSGNTIYFGEGSWLTVV.